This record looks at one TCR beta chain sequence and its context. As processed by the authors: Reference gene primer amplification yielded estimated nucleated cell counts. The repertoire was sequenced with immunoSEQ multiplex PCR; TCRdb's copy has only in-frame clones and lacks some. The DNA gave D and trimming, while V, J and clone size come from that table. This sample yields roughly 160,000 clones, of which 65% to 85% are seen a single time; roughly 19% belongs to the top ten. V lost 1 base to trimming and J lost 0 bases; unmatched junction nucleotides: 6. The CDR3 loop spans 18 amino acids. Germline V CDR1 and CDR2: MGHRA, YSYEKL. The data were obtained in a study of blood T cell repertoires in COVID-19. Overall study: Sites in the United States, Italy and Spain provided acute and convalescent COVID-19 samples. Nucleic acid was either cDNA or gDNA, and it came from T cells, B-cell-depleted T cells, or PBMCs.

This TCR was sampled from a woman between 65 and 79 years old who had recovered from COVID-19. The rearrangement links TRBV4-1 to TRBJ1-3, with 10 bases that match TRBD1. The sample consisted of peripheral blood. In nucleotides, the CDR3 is TGCGCCAGCAGCCAAGCCGGGACAGGGGTGAACTCTGGAAACACCATATATTTT. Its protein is CASSQAGTGVNSGNTIYF.